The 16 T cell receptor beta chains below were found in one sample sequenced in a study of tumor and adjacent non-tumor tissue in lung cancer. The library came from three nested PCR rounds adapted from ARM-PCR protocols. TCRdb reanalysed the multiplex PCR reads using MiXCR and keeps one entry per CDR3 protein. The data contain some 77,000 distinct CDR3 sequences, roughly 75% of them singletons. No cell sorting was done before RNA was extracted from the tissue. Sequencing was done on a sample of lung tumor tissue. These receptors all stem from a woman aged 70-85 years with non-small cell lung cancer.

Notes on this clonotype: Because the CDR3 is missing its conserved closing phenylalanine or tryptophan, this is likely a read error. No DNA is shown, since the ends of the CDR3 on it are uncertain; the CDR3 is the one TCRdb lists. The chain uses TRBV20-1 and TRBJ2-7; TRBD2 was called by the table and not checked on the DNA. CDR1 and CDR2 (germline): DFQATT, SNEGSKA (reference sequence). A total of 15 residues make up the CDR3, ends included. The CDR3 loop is CSARLGTSGSYEQYS.

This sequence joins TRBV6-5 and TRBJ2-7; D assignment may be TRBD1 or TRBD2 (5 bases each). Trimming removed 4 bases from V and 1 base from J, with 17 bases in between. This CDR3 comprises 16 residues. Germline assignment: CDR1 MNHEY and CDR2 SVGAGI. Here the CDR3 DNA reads TGTGCCAGCAGTTCCGTGGTGGGACGGAGTTCCTACGAGCAGTACTTC. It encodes CASSSVVGRSSYEQYF.

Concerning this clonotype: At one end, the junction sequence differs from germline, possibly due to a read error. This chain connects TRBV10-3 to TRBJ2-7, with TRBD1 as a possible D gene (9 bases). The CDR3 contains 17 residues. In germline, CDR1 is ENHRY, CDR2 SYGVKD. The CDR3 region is CVIRTGELAGVPYEQYF. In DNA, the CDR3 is TGTGTCATCAGGACAGGGGAGCTAGCGGGTGTTCCCTACGAGCAGTATTTC.

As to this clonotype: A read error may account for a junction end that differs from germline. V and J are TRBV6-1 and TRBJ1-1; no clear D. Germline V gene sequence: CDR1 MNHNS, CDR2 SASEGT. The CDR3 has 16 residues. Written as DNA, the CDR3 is TGTGCCAGCAGTGAAATCACCCCACCCTACGGCACTGAAGTTTTCTTT. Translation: CASSEITPPYGTEVFF.

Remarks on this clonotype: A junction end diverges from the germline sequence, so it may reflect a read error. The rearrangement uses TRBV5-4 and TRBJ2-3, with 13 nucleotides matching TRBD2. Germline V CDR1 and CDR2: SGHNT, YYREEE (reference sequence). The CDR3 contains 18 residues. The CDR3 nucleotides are TGTGCTAGCAGCTTTGGGACTAGCGGGACCAAGGCCGCAGATACGCAGTATTTT. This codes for CASSFGTSGTKAADTQYF.

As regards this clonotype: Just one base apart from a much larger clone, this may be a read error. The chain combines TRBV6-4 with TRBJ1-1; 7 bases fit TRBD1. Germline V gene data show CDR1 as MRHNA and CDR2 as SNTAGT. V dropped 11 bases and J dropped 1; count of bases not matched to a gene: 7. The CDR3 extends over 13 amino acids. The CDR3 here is CAAAGTANTEAFF. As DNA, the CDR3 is TGTGCCGCAGCCGGGACAGCGAACACTGAAGCTTTCTTT.

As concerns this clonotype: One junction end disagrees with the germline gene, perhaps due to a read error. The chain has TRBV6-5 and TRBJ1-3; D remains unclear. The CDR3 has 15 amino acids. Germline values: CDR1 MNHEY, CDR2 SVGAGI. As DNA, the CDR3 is TGTACCAGTAGTTACTCGGCAGTTGACCGAAACACCATATATTTT. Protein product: CTSSYSAVDRNTIYF.

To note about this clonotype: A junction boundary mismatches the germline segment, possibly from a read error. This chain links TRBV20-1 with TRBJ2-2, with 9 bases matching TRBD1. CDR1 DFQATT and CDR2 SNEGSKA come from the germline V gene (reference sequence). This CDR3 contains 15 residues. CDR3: CSARVGQGVTVELFF. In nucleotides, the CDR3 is TGCAGTGCTAGGGTGGGACAGGGTGTCACCGTGGAGCTGTTTTTT.

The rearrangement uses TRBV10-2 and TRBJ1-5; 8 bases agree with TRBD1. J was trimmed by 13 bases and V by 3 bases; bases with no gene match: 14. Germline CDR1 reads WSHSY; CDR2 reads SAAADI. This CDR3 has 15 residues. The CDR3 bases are TGCGCCAGCAGTGATGGGAGGACAGGGTATCCGCCTCAGCATTTT. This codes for CASSDGRTGYPPQHF.

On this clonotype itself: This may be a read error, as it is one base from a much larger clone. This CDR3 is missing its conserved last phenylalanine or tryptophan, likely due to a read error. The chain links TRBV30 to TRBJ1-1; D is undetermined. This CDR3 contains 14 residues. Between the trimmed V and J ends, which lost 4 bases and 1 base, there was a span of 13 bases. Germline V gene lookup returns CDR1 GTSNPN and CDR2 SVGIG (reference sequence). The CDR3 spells CAWTTTIQNTEAFS. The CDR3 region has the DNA TGTGCCTGGACAACAACAATACAGAACACTGAAGCTTTCTCT.

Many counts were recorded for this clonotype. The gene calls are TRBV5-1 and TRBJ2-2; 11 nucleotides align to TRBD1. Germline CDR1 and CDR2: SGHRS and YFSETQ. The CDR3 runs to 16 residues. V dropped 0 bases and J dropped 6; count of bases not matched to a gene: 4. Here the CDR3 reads CASSLVGQGVSGELFF. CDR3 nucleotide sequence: TGCGCCAGCAGCTTGGTGGGACAGGGGGTCTCCGGGGAGCTGTTTTTT. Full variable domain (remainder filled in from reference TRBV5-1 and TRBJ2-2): KAGVTQTPRYLIKTRGQQVTLSCSPISGHRSVSWYQQTPGQGLQFLFEYFSETQRNKGNFPGRFSGRQFSNSRSEMNVSTLELGDSALYLCASSLVGQGVSGELFFGEGSRLTVL.

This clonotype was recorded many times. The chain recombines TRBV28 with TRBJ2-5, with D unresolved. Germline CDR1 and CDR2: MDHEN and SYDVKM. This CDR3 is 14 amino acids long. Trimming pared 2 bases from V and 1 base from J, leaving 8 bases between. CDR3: CASSLTFGQETQYF. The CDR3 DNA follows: TGTGCCAGCAGTTTAACCTTCGGCCAAGAGACCCAGTACTTC.

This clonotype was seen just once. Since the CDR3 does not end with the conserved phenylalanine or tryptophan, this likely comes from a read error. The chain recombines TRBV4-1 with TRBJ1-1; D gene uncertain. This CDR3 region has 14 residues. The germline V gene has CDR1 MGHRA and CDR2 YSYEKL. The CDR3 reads CASGHRTENTEAFI. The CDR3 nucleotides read TGCGCCAGCGGCCACCGGACTGAGAACACTGAAGCTTTCATT.

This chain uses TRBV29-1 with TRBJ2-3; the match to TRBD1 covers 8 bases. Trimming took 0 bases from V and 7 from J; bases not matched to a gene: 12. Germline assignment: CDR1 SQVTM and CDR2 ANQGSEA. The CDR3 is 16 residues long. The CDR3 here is CSVEDIGTGSPYTQYF. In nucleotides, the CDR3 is TGCAGCGTTGAAGACATCGGGACAGGCTCCCCATATACGCAGTATTTT.

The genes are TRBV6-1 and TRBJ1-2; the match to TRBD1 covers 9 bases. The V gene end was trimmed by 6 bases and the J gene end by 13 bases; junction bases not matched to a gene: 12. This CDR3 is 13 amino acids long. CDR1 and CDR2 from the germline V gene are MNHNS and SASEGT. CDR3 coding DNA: TGTGCCAGCAGACAGGGGGCTATAGATAGCTGCACCTTC. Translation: CASRQGAIDSCTF.

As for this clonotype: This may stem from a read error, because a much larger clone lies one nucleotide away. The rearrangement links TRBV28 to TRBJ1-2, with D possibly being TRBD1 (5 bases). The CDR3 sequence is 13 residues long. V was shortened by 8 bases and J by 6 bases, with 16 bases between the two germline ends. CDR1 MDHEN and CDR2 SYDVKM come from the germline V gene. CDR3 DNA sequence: TGTGCCAGCTGTTCCCAGGACAAGAATGGCTACACCTTC. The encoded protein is CASCSQDKNGYTF.